The rows below give T cell receptor beta chains drawn from one sample of a study of early T cells in non-severe SARS-CoV-2 infection. Each CDR3 protein gets one entry after TCRdb re-called the 5' RACE reads with MiXCR. The table records tens of thousands of distinct CDR3 sequences, around 12% of them present only once. Sequenced sample: whole blood. These receptor sequences come from an adult who was a healthcare worker with PCR-confirmed SARS-CoV-2 infection or an uninfected control (not recorded which). Both conserved end residues are trimmed from each CDR3.

TRBV6-6,TRBJ2-7,AGSYGPQTPYEQY
TRBV2,TRBJ2-7,ASSGSGIGQY
TRBV14,TRBJ1-1,ASSLNRGLTEAF
TRBV7-3,TRBJ2-2,ASSTDDTGELF
TRBV10-3,TRBJ2-3,ATRSGEHGDTQY
TRBV3-1,TRBJ1-1,ASSQEPGHGNTEAF
TRBV29-1,TRBJ2-1,SVRGGRSHEQF
TRBV25-1,TRBJ2-7,ASSSLGEGRYEQY
TRBV14,TRBJ2-1,ASSQDPTAGALSGAF
TRBV7-6,TRBJ2-1,ASSPDRDRAYNEQF
TRBV11-2,TRBJ2-1,ASSFGVDEQF
TRBV5-1,TRBJ2-3,ASSEQGTSTDTQY
TRBV18,TRBJ2-3,ASSPGNRGTYTQY
TRBV12-3/TRBV12-4,TRBJ2-7,ANTPGSFSYEQY
TRBV12-3/TRBV12-4,TRBJ2-7,ASSFHLFYEQY